This passage covers 5 T cell receptor beta chains from one sample sequenced in a study of blood T cells in healthy people across ages. A J-beta primer mix and a sample-barcoded 5' primer were used in a second PCR of roughly 6 to 12 cycles. TCRdb processed the 5' RACE reads anew with MiXCR; each CDR3 protein has one entry. The repertoire has about 1.1 million distinct CDR3 sequences, more than 30% of them found once; the top ten carry less than 15%. Input material: blood. Receptors originate from a man between 18 and 35 years old in good health.

This clonotype was recorded a few times. The genes are TRBV7-2 and TRBJ1-2; no reliable D call. The CDR3 runs 15 residues. V was cut by 5 bases and J by 0 bases, with 13 bases left in between. Germline loops: CDR1 SGHTA, CDR2 FQGNSA. The CDR3 loop is CASSPPPGTNYGYTF. CDR3 in DNA: TGTGCCAGCAGCCCCCCGCCCGGAACTAACTATGGCTACACCTTC. The full variable domain, its missing parts supplied by reference TRBV7-2 and TRBJ1-2, is GAGVSQSPSNKVTEKGKDVELRCDPISGHTALYWYRQSLGQGLEFLIYFQGNSAPDKSGLPSDRFSAERTGGSVSTLTIQRTQQEDSAVYLCASSPPPGTNYGYTFGSGTRLTVV.

Regarding this clonotype: Relative to the germline gene, one junction end is altered; a read error may explain this. This chain joins TRBV7-2 and TRBJ1-4; no definite D call. CDR3 length: 15 amino acids. Germline V gene lookup returns CDR1 SGHTA and CDR2 FQGNSA. The CDR3 region has the DNA TGTGCCGGCAGCCTTTGGGTGGATAGAAATGAAAAACTGTTTTTT. Amino acids: CAGSLWVDRNEKLFF.

This clonotype has a count of ten or more. V usage is TRBV12-3 or TRBV12-4 and J usage is TRBJ2-1; unclear D gene. The ends were cut back, 5 bases at V and 4 bases at J, with 15 bases in the middle. The length of the CDR3 is 15 residues. In DNA, the CDR3 is TGTGCCAGCAGTCCGTTAGGGCTAGGGTACAATGAGCAGTTCTTC. The encoded protein is CASSPLGLGYNEQFF.

Remarks on this clonotype: Compared with germline, one end of the junction differs, possibly owing to a read error. The rearrangement uses TRBV24-1 and TRBJ1-2, with 7 bases identical to TRBD1. CDR1 KGHDR and CDR2 SFDVKD come from the germline V gene. The CDR3 covers 13 residues. In nucleotides, the CDR3 is TGTGCCACCAGTCAGGGGGAGTGGGATGGTTACACCTTC. Its protein is CATSQGEWDGYTF.

This clonotype was seen at least ten times. The chain combines TRBV9 with TRBJ2-3; no clear D gene. The CDR3 length is 13 residues. Looked up from germline, CDR1 is SGDLS and CDR2 is YYNGEE. V shed 0 bases and J shed 5 bases, with 7 bases lying between them. The CDR3 bases are TGTGCCAGCAGCGTAGCGGGTCAAGATACGCAGTATTTT. Amino acids: CASSVAGQDTQYF. The complete variable domain, with remaining parts taken from reference TRBV9 and TRBJ2-3, reads DSGVTQTPKHLITATGQRVTLRCSPRSGDLSVYWYQQSLDQGLQFLIQYYNGEERAKGNILERFSAQQFPDLHSELNLSSLELGDSALYFCASSVAGQDTQYFGPGTRLTVL.